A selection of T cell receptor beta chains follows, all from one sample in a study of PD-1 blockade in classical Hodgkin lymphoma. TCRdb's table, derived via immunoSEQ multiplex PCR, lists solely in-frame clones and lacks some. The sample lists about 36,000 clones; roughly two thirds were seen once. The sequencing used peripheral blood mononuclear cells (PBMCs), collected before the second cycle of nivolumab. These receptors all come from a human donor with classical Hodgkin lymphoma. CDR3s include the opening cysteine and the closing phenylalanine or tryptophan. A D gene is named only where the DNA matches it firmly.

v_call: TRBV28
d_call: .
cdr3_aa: CASTGQMAGETQYF

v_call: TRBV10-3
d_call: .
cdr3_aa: CAISPIKGVRNGYTF

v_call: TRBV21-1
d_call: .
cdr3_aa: CASSKDLQGFVGYGYTF

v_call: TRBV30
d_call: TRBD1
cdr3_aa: CAWRPDRADGAFF

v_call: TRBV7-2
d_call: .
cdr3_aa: CASSTGQRTYEQYF

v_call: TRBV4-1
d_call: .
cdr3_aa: CASSQAGRSRTDTQYF

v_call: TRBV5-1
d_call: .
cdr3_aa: CASSESGNSYNEQFF

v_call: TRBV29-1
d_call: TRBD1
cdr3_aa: CSGQRDRFSYEQYF

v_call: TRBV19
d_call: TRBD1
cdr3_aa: CASSRQGLNTGELFF

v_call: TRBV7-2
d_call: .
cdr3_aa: CASSRARHTDTQYF

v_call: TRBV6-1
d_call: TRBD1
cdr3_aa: CASSVYWDSSYEQYF

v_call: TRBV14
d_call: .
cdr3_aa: CASSHTDTQYF